This is a list of T cell receptor beta chains from one sample in a study of cytomegalovirus exposure and HLA in healthy donors. TCRdb's table, derived via immunoSEQ multiplex PCR, lists solely in-frame clones and lacks some. This sample has 150,000 to 200,000 clones, with 70% to 80% found just once. The sequenced sample consisted of PBMCs. These TCRs come from a man aged 18-30 years in good health and CMV-seronegative. The CDR3 runs from the conserved cysteine through the conserved F or W. The D gene is left open where the match is weak.

j_call d_call v_call cdr3_aa
TRBJ2-3 TRBD1 TRBV6-6 CASSYSDRPTDTQYF
TRBJ2-7 - TRBV7-9 CASSLSRGPSYEQYF
TRBJ2-7 - TRBV7-9 CASSLAGVATGEQYF
TRBJ1-5 - TRBV27 CASSLSGGGNQPQHF
TRBJ2-2 - TRBV7-2 CASSPRVISNTGELFF
TRBJ2-3 TRBD2 TRBV5-1 CASSFISGSGTDTQYF
TRBJ2-3 - TRBV4-2 CASSQDVNTQYF
TRBJ1-4 TRBD1 TRBV4-3 CASSHSGTGDEKLFF
TRBJ1-5 - TRBV28 CASRTGTWGQPQHF
TRBJ2-2 TRBD2 TRBV11-2 CASSPIGGVVGELFF
TRBJ2-1 - TRBV7-2 CASSLDQGGSEQFF
TRBJ2-7 - TRBV7-2 CASSLQGNYEQYF
TRBJ2-3 - TRBV2 CASMKTDTQYF
TRBJ2-2 - TRBV4-2 CASSQEEGRNTGELFF
TRBJ1-2 - TRBV29-1 CSVERQGYDGYTF
TRBJ2-2 - TRBV30 CAWSVGRWGVPNTGELFF
TRBJ2-1 TRBD1 TRBV27 CASIRYSPGQGYGTNNEQFF
TRBJ2-3 - TRBV9 CASSRWGGAADTQYF
TRBJ1-1 TRBD1 TRBV7-2 CASSLGQGVGMNTEAFF
TRBJ2-1 TRBD2 TRBV19 CASSILGLAGGSSYNEQFF
TRBJ2-7 TRBD2 TRBV11-1 CASSFDGRLEQYF
TRBJ1-1 TRBD1 TRBV12-5 CASGSTGGTEAFF
TRBJ2-7 TRBD1 TRBV7-8 CASSLRDSYEQYF
TRBJ1-5 - TRBV2 CASEDRRGQPQHF
TRBJ2-6 - TRBV6-1 CATPGVLSGANVLTF
TRBJ2-5 TRBD2 TRBV9 CASSVAGLAGETQYF
TRBJ1-5 TRBD1 TRBV2 CASSVPGQGSRGNQPQHF
TRBJ2-1 - TRBV7-2 CASSLASNSYNEQFF
TRBJ2-5 - TRBV29-1 CSAQPTLERTQYF
TRBJ1-1 - TRBV25-1 CASSEFGGLQAFF
TRBJ2-5 - TRBV15 CATSRGQPVQETQYF
TRBJ1-2 - TRBV18 CASSPPGRWGEGYTF
TRBJ2-1 TRBD2 TRBV13 CASSFTSGGALDEQFF
TRBJ2-4 - TRBV6-5 CASSTGTRKYF
TRBJ1-1 - TRBV4-3 CASSPRWWPVSEYTEAFF
TRBJ1-2 TRBD1 TRBV6-5 CASSSQGNYGYTF
TRBJ2-5 - TRBV5-1 CASSPGQEGGETQYF
TRBJ2-7 TRBD2 TRBV6-6 CASSPGGYEQYF
TRBJ2-2 TRBD1 TRBV30 CAWRWTGVTGELFF
TRBJ2-3 - TRBV5-1 CASSPGSTDTQYF
TRBJ2-7 TRBD1 TRBV19 CASRDRGRSSYEQYF
TRBJ2-7 - TRBV10-3 CAISEGRGSYEQYF
TRBJ2-3 - TRBV11-2 CASTNTMASTDTQYF
TRBJ1-2 - TRBV6-6 CASSYSVEGWGGYTF
TRBJ2-1 - TRBV7-3 CASSLTGTPVDEQFF
TRBJ2-7 - TRBV18 CASSRQADSKEQYF
TRBJ1-1 TRBD1 TRBV7-9 CASSLTGSTEAFF
TRBJ2-1 - TRBV19 CASSSLTGTPSSYNEQFF
TRBJ1-2 - TRBV20-1 CSAQDRYGYTF
- - TRBV5-8 CASSLAYEQYF
TRBJ1-2 - TRBV30 CASELGGNYGYTF